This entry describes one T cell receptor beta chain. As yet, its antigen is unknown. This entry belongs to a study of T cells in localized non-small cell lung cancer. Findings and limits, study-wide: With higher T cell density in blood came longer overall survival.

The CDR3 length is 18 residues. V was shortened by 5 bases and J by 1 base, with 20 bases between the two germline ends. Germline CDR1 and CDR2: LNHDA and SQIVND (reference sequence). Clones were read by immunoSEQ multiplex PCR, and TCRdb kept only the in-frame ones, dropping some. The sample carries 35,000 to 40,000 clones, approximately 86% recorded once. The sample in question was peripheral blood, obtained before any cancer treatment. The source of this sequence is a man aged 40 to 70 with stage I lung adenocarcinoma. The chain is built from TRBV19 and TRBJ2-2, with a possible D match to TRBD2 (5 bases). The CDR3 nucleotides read TGTGCCAGTAGTGCCTCTAATACGGGGTGGGGGAACACCGGGGAGCTGTTTTTT. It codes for CASSASNTGWGNTGELFF.